A selection of T cell receptor beta chains follows, all from one sample in a study of blood T cell repertoires in COVID-19. TCRdb's table, derived via immunoSEQ multiplex PCR, lists solely in-frame clones and lacks some. The sample lists approximately 210,000 clones, approximately 85% occurring once. The specimen sequenced was PBMCs or T cells enriched from blood (not recorded which). These receptor sequences come from a man aged 40-50 years who had recovered from COVID-19. CDR3s include the opening cysteine and the closing phenylalanine or tryptophan. The D gene is left open where the match is weak. Only some rows state a clone size, as once, few, many or a class for expanded clones.

TRBJ1-1 TRBV5-1 . . TGCGCCAGCAGCTGGGGGGAAGGACACTTGAACACTGAAGCTTTCTTT CASSWGEGHLNTEAFF
TRBJ2-2 TRBV2 TRBD1 . TGTGCCAGCAGTGAGACAGGGGGATCCGGGGAGCTGTTTTTT CASSETGGSGELFF
TRBJ1-1 TRBV4-3 TRBD1 . TGCGCCAGCAGCCAAGTACTAGGACAGGGAGCGAGGACTGAAGCTTTCTTT CASSQVLGQGARTEAFF
TRBJ2-4 TRBV19 TRBD1 . TGTGCCAGTAGTATTGAGGGACAGGGGATCCCCAATATAGCCAAAAACATTCAGTACTTC CASSIEGQGIPNIAKNIQYF
TRBJ1-4 TRBV30 TRBD1 few TGTGCCTGGAGTGGGGGACAGGGTAATGAAAAACTGTTTTTT CAWSGGQGNEKLFF
TRBJ1-1 TRBV5-1 . . TGCGCCAGCACCGGGGTAGGGAACACTGAAGCTTTCTTT CASTGVGNTEAFF
TRBJ1-1 TRBV11-2 . . TGTGCCAGCAGCCCCGATGGAATGGGACACACTTTCTTT CASSPDGMGHTFF
TRBJ1-4 TRBV2 TRBD1 . TGTGCCAGCAGGTCGGCAGGGGGAAGTGAAAAACTGTTTTTT CASRSAGGSEKLFF
TRBJ1-5 TRBV30 TRBD1 . TGTGCCTGGAGTGTTGGGACAGATCAGCCCCAGCATTTT CAWSVGTDQPQHF
TRBJ2-3 TRBV7-2 TRBD1 . TGTGCCAGCAGCAATCGGACAGGGTACACAGATACGCAGTATTTT CASSNRTGYTDTQYF
TRBJ2-7 TRBV28 TRBD1 . TGTGCCAGCAGGGGGACAGGGACTTCCGAGCAGTACTTC CASRGTGTSEQYF
TRBJ1-2 TRBV4-2 . . TGTGCCAGCAGCCAAGGTTCCGAGGGTAGCTATGGCTACACCTTC CASSQGSEGSYGYTF
TRBJ2-7 TRBV2 . once TGTGCCAGCCACGGACAGGCGGGGCGAGAGCAGTACTTC CASHGQAGREQYF
TRBJ1-3 TRBV18 . . TGTGCCAGCTCACAGATCGGTGAAAACACCATATATTTT CASSQIGENTIYF